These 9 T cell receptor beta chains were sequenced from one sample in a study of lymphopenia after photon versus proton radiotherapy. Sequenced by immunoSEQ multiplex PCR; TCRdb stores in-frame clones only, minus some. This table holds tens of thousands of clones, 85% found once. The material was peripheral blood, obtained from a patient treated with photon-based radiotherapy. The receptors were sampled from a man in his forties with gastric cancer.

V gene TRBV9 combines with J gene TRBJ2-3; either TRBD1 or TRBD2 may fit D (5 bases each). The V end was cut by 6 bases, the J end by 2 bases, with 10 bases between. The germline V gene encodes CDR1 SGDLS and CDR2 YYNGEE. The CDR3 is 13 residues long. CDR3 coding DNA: TGTGCCAGCAATGAGGGGTACACAGATACGCAGTATTTT. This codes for CASNEGYTDTQYF.

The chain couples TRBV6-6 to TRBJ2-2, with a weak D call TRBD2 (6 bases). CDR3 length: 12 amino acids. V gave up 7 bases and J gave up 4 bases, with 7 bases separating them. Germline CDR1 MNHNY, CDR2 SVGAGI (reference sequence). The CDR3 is CASTGGTGELFF. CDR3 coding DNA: TGTGCCAGCACCGGGGGCACCGGGGAGCTGTTTTTT.

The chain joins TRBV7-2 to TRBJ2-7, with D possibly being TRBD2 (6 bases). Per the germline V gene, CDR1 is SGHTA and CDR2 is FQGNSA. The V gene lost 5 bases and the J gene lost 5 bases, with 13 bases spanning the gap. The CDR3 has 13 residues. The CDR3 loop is CASSRPGVNEQYF. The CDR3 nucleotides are TGTGCCAGCAGCCGGCCGGGGGTAAACGAGCAGTACTTC.

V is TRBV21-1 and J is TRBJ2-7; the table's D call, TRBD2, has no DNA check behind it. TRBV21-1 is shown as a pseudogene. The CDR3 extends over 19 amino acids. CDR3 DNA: TGTGCCAGCAGCAAAGGGGAGCGGGGGGGATCTCTCCCTCTCTACGAGCAGTACTTC. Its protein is CASSKGERGGSLPLYEQYF.

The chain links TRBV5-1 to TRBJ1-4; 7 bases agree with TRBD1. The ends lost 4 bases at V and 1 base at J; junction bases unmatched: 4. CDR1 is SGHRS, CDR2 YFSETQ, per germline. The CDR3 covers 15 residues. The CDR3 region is CASSEYRGTNEKLFF. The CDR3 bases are TGCGCCAGCAGCGAATACAGGGGAACTAATGAAAAACTGTTTTTT.

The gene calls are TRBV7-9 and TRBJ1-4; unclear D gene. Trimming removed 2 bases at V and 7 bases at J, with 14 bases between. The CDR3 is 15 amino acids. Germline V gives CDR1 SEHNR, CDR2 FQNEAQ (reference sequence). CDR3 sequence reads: CASSLRASNAEKLFF. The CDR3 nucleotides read TGTGCCAGCAGCTTAAGGGCCTCAAACGCTGAAAAACTGTTTTTT.

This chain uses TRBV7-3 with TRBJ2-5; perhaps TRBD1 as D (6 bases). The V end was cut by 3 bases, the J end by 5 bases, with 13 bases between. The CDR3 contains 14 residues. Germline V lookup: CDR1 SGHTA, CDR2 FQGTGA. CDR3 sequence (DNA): TGTGCCAGCAGCTTTCAAGGGGGAAGGGAGACCCAGTACTTC. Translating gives CASSFQGGRETQYF.

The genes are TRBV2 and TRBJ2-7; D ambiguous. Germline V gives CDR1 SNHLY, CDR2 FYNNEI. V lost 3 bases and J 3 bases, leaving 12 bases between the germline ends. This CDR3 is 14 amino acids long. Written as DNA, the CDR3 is TGTGCCAGCAGTGAGGCGCCAGGCAGCTACGAGCAGTACTTC. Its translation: CASSEAPGSYEQYF.

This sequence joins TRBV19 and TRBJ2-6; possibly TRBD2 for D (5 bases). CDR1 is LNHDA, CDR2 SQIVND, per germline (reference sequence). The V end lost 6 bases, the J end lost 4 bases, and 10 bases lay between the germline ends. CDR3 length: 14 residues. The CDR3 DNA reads TGTGCCAGTAGGCCGGGGTCAGGGGCCAACGTCCTGACTTTC. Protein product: CASRPGSGANVLTF.